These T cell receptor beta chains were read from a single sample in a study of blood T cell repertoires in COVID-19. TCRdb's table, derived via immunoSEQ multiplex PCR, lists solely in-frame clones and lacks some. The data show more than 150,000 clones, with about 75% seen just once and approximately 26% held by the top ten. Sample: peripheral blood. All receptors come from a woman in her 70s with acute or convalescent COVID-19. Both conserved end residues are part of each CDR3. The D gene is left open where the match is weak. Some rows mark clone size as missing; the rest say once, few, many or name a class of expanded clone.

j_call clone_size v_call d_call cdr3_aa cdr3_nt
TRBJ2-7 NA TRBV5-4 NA CASSPNAGRDYEQYF TGTGCCAGCAGTCCAAACGCGGGCAGAGACTACGAGCAGTACTTC
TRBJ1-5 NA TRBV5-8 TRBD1 CASSKDRVQPQHF TGTGCCAGCAGCAAAGACAGGGTTCAGCCCCAGCATTTT
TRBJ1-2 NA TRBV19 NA CASSINNNYGYTF TGTGCCAGTAGTATAAACAACAACTATGGCTACACCTTC
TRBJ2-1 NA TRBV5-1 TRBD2 CASSLDPPSGRVAFF TGCGCCAGCAGCTTGGATCCCCCCTCCGGGAGGGTGGCGTTCTTC
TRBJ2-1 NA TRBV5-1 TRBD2 CASSLGPTSGSYNEQFF TGCGCCAGCAGCTTGGGGCCAACTAGCGGGTCTTACAATGAGCAGTTCTTC
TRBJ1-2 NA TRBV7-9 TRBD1 CASSDTGARGYTF TGTGCCAGCAGCGATACAGGGGCGAGGGGCTACACCTTC
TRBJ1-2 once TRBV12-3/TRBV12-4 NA CASGNRVSGYTF TGTGCCAGCGGGAACAGGGTTAGTGGCTACACCTTC
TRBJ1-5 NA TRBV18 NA CASSPYSQISNQPQHF TGTGCCAGCTCACCGTATTCACAGATTAGCAATCAGCCCCAGCATTTT
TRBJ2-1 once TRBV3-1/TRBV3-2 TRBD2 CASSQAYLAVSYNEQFF TGTGCCAGCAGCCAAGCTTACCTAGCGGTCTCCTACAATGAGCAGTTCTTC
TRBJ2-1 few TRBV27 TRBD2 CASSFGLAESEQFF TGTGCCAGCAGTTTTGGACTAGCGGAAAGTGAGCAGTTCTTC
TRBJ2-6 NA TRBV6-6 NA CASSFFTGSGANVLTF TGTGCCAGCAGTTTCTTTACAGGGTCTGGGGCCAACGTCCTGACTTTC
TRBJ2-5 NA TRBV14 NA CASSQGGLARGETQYF TGTGCCAGCAGCCAAGGAGGGCTAGCGCGTGGTGAGACCCAGTACTTC
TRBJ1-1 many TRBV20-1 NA CSAPRNTEAFF TGCAGTGCTCCGAGGAACACTGAAGCTTTCTTT
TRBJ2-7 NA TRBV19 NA CASSIRGHRGASGYEQYF TGTGCCAGTAGTATAAGGGGACACAGGGGCGCGAGCGGGTACGAGCAGTACTTC
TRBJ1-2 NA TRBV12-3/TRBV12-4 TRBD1 CASSTGTGNGYTF TGTGCCAGCAGTACCGGGACAGGGAATGGCTACACCTTC
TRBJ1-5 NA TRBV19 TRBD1 CASKPHRGSNQPQHF TGTGCCAGTAAACCCCACAGGGGTAGCAATCAGCCCCAGCATTTT
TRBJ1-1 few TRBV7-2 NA CASSLARGIMNTEAFF TGTGCCAGCAGCTTAGCTCGGGGGATCATGAACACTGAAGCTTTCTTT
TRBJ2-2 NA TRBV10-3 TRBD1 CAISTGTANTGELFF TGTGCCATTTCTACCGGGACAGCGAACACCGGGGAGCTGTTTTTT
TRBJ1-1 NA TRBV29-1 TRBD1 CSILTGVNTEAFF TGCAGCATCCTGACAGGGGTGAACACTGAAGCTTTCTTT